This T cell receptor (beta chain) originates from a study of blood T cell repertoires in COVID-19. Assay used: immunoSEQ multiplex PCR; TCRdb lists only in-frame clones, some missing. The sample consists of around 400,000 clones, approximately 90% of them appearing once. The CDR3 is 13 residues long. Germline V gene data show CDR1 as SGHDT and CDR2 as YYEEEE. Germline trimming cut 4 bases from V and 10 bases from J; bases unmatched to any gene: 10. The chain couples TRBV5-6 to TRBJ2-7, with TRBD2 matching over 8 bases. The sequence came from a woman aged 18 to 35 who had been exposed to COVID-19. What was sequenced was PBMCs or T cells enriched from blood (not recorded which). The CDR3, as DNA: TGTGCCAGCAGCCCGGGGGGGGGCTACCCCCAGTACTTC. Encoded protein: CASSPGGGYPQYF.